This is a list of T cell receptor beta chains from one sample in a study of T cell responses to AZD1222 COVID-19 vaccine. Libraries were prepared by immunoSEQ multiplex PCR; TCRdb keeps only in-frame clonotypes and omits some of them. The profile shows 110,000 or so clones, 90% of them singletons. Specimen: peripheral blood, collected 28 days after the second dose of the MenACWY control vaccine. The receptors were sampled from an adult who received the MenACWY meningococcal vaccine as a control. CDR3s include the opening cysteine and the closing phenylalanine or tryptophan. Each record gives: V gene, J gene, clone size, D gene, CDR3 DNA, CDR3 protein. A D gene is named only where the DNA matches it firmly. Some rows have no size entry. The others give once, few or many, or a class for an expanded clone.

TRBV10-3	TRBJ2-1	-	TRBD2	TGTGCCATCAGTGACGGCGGGGGGACGTCCTACAATGAGCAGTTCTTC	CAISDGGGTSYNEQFF
TRBV5-6	TRBJ1-4	-	-	TGTGCCAGCAGCCACATCGGGACCGTCGGGAGGGGAAGGAATGAAAAACTGTTTTTT	CASSHIGTVGRGRNEKLFF
TRBV6-2/TRBV6-3	TRBJ1-5	-	TRBD1	TGTGCCAGCAGTTATGAGGGGGCAACTCAGCCCCAGCATTTT	CASSYEGATQPQHF
TRBV19	TRBJ2-1	-	-	TGTGCCAGTAGTATGGGGGCTGAGCAGTTCTTC	CASSMGAEQFF
TRBV2	TRBJ1-5	-	TRBD1	TGTGCCAGCAGCGCCTCCGGGACAGGTTACAATCAGCCCCAGCATTTT	CASSASGTGYNQPQHF
TRBV19	TRBJ1-1	-	-	TGTGCCAGTAGGCCTGGGGGGACATTGAACACTGAAGCTTTCTTT	CASRPGGTLNTEAFF
TRBV28	TRBJ1-6	-	-	TGTGCCAGCAGTTTCTCAGAAAGCTCCTATAATTCACCCCTCCACTTT	CASSFSESSYNSPLHF
TRBV15	TRBJ2-5	-	TRBD1	TGTGCCACCAGCCCCGTACAGGGGGCTGGGGAGACCCAGTACTTC	CATSPVQGAGETQYF
TRBV5-1	TRBJ2-1	-	-	TGCGCCAGCAGCTTGGCCGGGTCAGGGGCCTACAATGAGCAGTTCTTC	CASSLAGSGAYNEQFF
TRBV6-5	TRBJ2-7	-	-	TGTGCCAGCAGTTACCGCCCCAGGGGTTCCTCCTACGAGCAGTACTTC	CASSYRPRGSSYEQYF
TRBV7-8	TRBJ1-5	-	TRBD1	TGTGCCAGCAGCTTATTAGGGGACAGCCTTGGGGGGAGCAATCAGCCCCAGCATTTT	CASSLLGDSLGGSNQPQHF
TRBV19	TRBJ2-7	-	TRBD2	TGTGCCAGTAGTATCAAGCGGGATAGCTACGAGCAGTACTTC	CASSIKRDSYEQYF
TRBV7-7	TRBJ2-1	-	TRBD1	TGTGCCAGCAGCTTAGGGACAGGGAACAATGAGCAGTTCTTC	CASSLGTGNNEQFF
TRBV6-5	TRBJ2-5	-	TRBD1	TGTGCCAGCAGTCCCAGGGGGGAGACCCAGTACTTC	CASSPRGETQYF
TRBV29-1	TRBJ2-1	-	-	TGCAGCGTCGTCTTAGCGAGCTCCTACAATGAGCAGTTCTTC	CSVVLASSYNEQFF
TRBV29-1	TRBJ1-2	-	TRBD1	TGCAGCGTTGACCGGGGACAGGGGGCAGATTTTGGCTACACCTTC	CSVDRGQGADFGYTF
TRBV5-5	TRBJ1-1	-	-	TGTGCCAGCAGCGAGAGAGGGGTCTCGAACACTGAAGCTTTCTTT	CASSERGVSNTEAFF
TRBV2	TRBJ1-4	once	-	TGTGCCAGCAGGGGCATGGGGGGCATTCGGGAAAAACTGTTTTTT	CASRGMGGIREKLFF
TRBV12-3/TRBV12-4	TRBJ2-3	once	-	TGTGCCAGCAGTTTAGGAGGAAAGGATACGCAGTATTTT	CASSLGGKDTQYF
TRBV7-9	TRBJ2-7	-	-	TGTGCCAGCAGCTTAGTGTCGGGAAGCTCCTACGAGCAGTACTTC	CASSLVSGSSYEQYF
TRBV28	TRBJ1-2	-	-	TGTGCCAGCAGTACCCCCGGGAGTAACTATGGCTACACCTTC	CASSTPGSNYGYTF
TRBV28	TRBJ2-5	few	-	TGTGCCAGCTCCAGGGACGTGGAGACCCAGTACTTC	CASSRDVETQYF
TRBV5-1	TRBJ1-3	-	TRBD1	TGCGCCAGCAGCTTCGGGACAGTCTCTGGAAACACCATATATTTT	CASSFGTVSGNTIYF
TRBV6-5	TRBJ2-2	-	-	TGTGCCAGCAGTTACGATAGAATCGGGGAGCTGTTTTTT	CASSYDRIGELFF
TRBV3-1/TRBV3-2	TRBJ2-1	-	-	TGTGCCAGCAGCCACATATACAATGAGCAGTTCTTC	CASSHIYNEQFF